A single TCR beta chain is shown here with its context. Its antigen is still unknown. No much larger clonotype is one base removed from it; base qualities were not supplied. These data are taken from a study of OX40 agonist ivuxolimab in advanced cancers. At the level of the whole study: Ivuxolimab, which targeted the costimulatory receptor OX40 (CD134), was an agonistic, fully human IgG2 monoclonal antibody. Intravenous ivuxolimab was administered to patients every 2 weeks at six dose levels: 0.01, 0.1, 0.3, 1.5, 3 and 10 mg/kg. Of the approximately 50 patients in dose escalation, some 20 had hepatocellular carcinoma, about 15 had melanoma, 9 had renal cell carcinoma and 9 had head and neck cancer. In the dose-escalation cohort, 82.7% of patients were male, and the mean age was approximately 60 years, with a range of roughly 23 to 85. Prior anti-PD-1, anti-PD-L1 or anti-CTLA-4 therapy was permitted, and roughly two fifths of dose-escalation patients had received checkpoint inhibitors. Three dose-escalation patients achieved partial responses, one with hepatocellular carcinoma and two with cutaneous melanoma. Peripheral TCRbeta sequencing aimed to test whether ivuxolimab altered TCR sequence diversity and caused clonal T-cell expansion. The paper covers the monotherapy dose-escalation part of the phase I ivuxolimab trial, which included N ≈ 50 patients. Paper-wide results and their limitations: Low levels of normalized T-cell clonal expansion were also seen in some patients who did not respond. The antigen specificity of the peripheral T cells that underwent clonal expansion was not determined. After ivuxolimab, more expanded clones were found on average in CD8+ T cells than in CD4+ T cells. In the 0.1-3.0 mg/kg groups, partial responders had among the lowest normalized peripheral clonal expansion, particularly in CD8+ T cells. At doses of 0.1 to 3.0 mg/kg, clonal expansion of both CD4+ and CD8+ T cells in blood was seen between baseline and week 6.

For sequencing of the TCRbeta CDR3 region, genomic DNA was extracted from the sorted cells. TCRbeta CDR3 regions were sequenced using the immunoSEQ Assay. The table was pulled from immuneACCESS by TCRdb, which kept in-frame rearrangements only. Such tables lose some clones; where checked, under half of the loss comes from unresolved V genes, and the rest has no known cause. Recorded for this sample are over 35,000 clones; 80% to 90% of them occurred a single time. The biggest ten clones account for about 40% of the sample. The trial excluded patients who had a history of autoimmune disease or who were on systemic immunosuppression. Peripheral blood for TCR sequencing was collected from all dose cohorts at baseline, on cycle 4 day 1, and on cycle 7 day 1. Samples came from an open-label, multicenter, first-in-human phase I dose-escalation trial of ivuxolimab. The trial enrolled adults with locally advanced or metastatic head and neck squamous cell, hepatocellular, melanoma or renal cell carcinoma. Before TCR sequencing, CD4+ and CD8+ T cells were separately sorted from peripheral blood.

The germline V gene encodes CDR1 SQVTM and CDR2 ANQGSEA. Inclusive of the bounding cysteine and phenylalanine, the CDR3 is 11 residues long. Solely the CDR3 DNA is kept, with 33 bases framed from the first base. V loses 5 bases, J loses 7 bases, and the germline ends lie 12 bases apart. This chain joins TRBV29-1 to TRBJ2-7; D gene: possibly TRBD2, on 6 matching bases. The specimen comprised CD4+ or CD8+ T cells sorted from blood, sampled in a trial of the OX40 agonist ivuxolimab. The receptor comes from an adult with an advanced solid tumor such as melanoma, head and neck, liver or kidney cancer. The CDR3 protein sequence reads: CSVRMAGEQYF. The sequenced DNA: TGCAGCGTTAGGATGGCGGGGGAGCAGTACTTC.